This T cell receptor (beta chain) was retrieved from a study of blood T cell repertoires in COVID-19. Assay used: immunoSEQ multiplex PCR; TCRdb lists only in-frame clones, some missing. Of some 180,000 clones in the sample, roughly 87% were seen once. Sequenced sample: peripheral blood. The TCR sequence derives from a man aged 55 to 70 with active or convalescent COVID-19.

The CDR3 DNA follows: TGTGCCAGCAGCTCCTGGGACAAAGGGGAAAAACTGTTTTTT. It yields the protein CASSSWDKGEKLFF. The chain uses TRBV4-2 and TRBJ1-4; D may be TRBD1 (6 bases). There are 14 residues in the CDR3. The V and J ends lost 5 bases and 8 bases respectively, with 15 bases between them. Germline loops: CDR1 LGHNA, CDR2 YNFKEQ.